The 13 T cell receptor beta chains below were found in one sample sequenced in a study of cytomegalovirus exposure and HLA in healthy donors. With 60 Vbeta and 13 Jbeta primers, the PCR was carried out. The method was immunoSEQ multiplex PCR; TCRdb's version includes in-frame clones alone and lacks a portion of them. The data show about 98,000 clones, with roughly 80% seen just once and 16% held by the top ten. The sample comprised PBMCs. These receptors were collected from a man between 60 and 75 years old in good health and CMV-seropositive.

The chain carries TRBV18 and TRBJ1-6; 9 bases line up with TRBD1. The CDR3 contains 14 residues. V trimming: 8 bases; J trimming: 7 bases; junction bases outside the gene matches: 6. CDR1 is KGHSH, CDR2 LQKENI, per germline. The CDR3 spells CASARDRVNSPLHF. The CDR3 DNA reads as TGTGCCAGCGCACGGGACAGGGTCAATTCACCCCTCCACTTT. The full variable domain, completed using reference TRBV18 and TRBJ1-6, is NAGVMQNPRHLVRRRGQEARLRCSPMKGHSHVYWYRQLPEEGLKFMVYLQKENIIDESGMPKERFSAEFPKEGPSILRIQQVVRGDSAAYFCASARDRVNSPLHFGNGTRLTVT.

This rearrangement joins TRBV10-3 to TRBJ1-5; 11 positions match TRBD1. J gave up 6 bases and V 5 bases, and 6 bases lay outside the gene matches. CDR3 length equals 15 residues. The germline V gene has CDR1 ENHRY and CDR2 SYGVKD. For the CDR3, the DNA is TGTGCCATCAGTCCCGGACAGGGGGCAGGTCAGCCCCAGCATTTT. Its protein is CAISPGQGAGQPQHF.

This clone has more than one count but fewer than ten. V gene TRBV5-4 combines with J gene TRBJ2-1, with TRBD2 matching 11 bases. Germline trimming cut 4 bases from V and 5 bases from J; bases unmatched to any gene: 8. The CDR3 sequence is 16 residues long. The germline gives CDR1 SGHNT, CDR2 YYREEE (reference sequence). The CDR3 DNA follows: TGTGCCAGCAGCGACCGACTAGCGGGGAGGAACAATGAGCAGTTCTTC. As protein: CASSDRLAGRNNEQFF.

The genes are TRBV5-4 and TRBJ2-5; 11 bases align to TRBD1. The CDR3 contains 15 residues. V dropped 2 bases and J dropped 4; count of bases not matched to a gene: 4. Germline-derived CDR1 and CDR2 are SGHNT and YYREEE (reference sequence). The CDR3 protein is CASSFRTGGSETQYF. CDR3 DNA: TGTGCCAGCAGCTTCCGGACAGGGGGCTCAGAGACCCAGTACTTC.

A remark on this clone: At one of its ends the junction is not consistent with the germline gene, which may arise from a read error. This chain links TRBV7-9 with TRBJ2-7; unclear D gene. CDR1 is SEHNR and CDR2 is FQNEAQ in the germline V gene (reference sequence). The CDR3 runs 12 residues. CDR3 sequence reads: CSSARGTYEQYF. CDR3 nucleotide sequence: TGTTCCAGCGCACGAGGTACCTACGAGCAGTACTTC.

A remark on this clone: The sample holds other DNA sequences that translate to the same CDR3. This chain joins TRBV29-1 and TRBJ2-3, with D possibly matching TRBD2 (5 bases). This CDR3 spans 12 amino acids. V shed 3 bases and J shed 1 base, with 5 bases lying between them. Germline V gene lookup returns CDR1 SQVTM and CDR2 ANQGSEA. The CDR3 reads CSVDGGTDTQYF. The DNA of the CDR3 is TGCAGCGTTGACGGGGGCACAGATACGCAGTATTTT.

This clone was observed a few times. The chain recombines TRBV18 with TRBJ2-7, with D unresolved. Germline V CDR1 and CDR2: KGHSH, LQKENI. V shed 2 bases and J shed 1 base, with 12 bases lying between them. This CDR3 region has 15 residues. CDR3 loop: CASSPSSDPSYEQYF. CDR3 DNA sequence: TGTGCCAGCTCACCAAGTTCAGATCCTTCCTACGAGCAGTACTTC.

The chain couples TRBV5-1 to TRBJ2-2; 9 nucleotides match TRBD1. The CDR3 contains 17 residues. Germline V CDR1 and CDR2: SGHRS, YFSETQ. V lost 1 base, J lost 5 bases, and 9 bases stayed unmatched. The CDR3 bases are TGCGCCAGCAGCTTGACTCCGGGACAGGGTCGGACCGGGGAGCTGTTTTTT. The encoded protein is CASSLTPGQGRTGELFF.

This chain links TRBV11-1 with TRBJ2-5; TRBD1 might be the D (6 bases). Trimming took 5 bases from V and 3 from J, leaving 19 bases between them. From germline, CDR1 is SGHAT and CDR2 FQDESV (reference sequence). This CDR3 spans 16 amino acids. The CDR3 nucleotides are TGTGCCAGCAGCCTATCCGGGACACACGGGGAAGAGACCCAGTACTTC. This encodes CASSLSGTHGEETQYF.

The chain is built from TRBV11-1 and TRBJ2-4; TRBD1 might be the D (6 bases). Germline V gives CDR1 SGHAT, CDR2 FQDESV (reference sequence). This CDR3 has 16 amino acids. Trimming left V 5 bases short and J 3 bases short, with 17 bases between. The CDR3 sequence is CASSGSGDLFKNIQYF. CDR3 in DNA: TGTGCCAGCAGCGGATCAGGGGACCTCTTCAAAAACATTCAGTACTTC.

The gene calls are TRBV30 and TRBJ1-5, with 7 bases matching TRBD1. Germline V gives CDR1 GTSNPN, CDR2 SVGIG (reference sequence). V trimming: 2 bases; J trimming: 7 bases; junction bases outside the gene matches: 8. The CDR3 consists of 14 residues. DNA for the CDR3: TGTGCCTGGAGTTCAGACAGGGCTTGGCAGCCCCAGCATTTT. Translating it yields CAWSSDRAWQPQHF.

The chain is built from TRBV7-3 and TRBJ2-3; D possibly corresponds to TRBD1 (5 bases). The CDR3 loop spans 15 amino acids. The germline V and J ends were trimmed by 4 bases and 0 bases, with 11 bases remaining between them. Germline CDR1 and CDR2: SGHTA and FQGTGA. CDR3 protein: CASSSQGLSTDTQYF. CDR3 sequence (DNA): TGTGCCAGCAGCTCCCAGGGCCTTAGCACAGATACGCAGTATTTT.

The CDR3 nucleotides read TGTGCCATCGCCCGGGACTACGAGCAGTACTTC. Translation gives CAIARDYEQYF. This rearrangement joins TRBV10-3 to TRBJ2-7; TRBD2 might be the D (5 bases). Germline loops: CDR1 ENHRY, CDR2 SYGVKD. V was clipped by 8 bases and J by 3 bases, with 8 bases between them. This CDR3 is 11 amino acids long.